The 11 T cell receptor beta chains below come from one sample, sequenced in a study of PD-1 blockade in classical Hodgkin lymphoma. The time point is: cycle 4 day 1 (C4D1), after around six weeks of nivolumab. All patients relapsed after autologous stem cell transplantation, and brentuximab vedotin exposure varied. The authors enriched CD8+ T cells from thawed PBMCs via magnetic negative selection. Measured with immunoSEQ multiplex PCR; TCRdb has only the in-frame clones, and not every one. The sample shows 15,000 to 20,000 clones, around 89% of them seen only once. The specimen comprised CD8+ T cells from blood, sampled before the fourth cycle of nivolumab. These receptors were taken from a human donor with classical Hodgkin lymphoma.

V usage is TRBV13 and J usage is TRBJ1-3; D perhaps matches TRBD1 (6 bases). V was clipped by 3 bases and J by 0 bases, with 12 bases between them. Germline CDR1 reads PRHDT; CDR2 reads FYEKMQ (reference sequence). The CDR3 sequence is 16 residues long. This CDR3 is CASSFGQFISGNTIYF. CDR3 sequence (DNA): TGTGCCAGCAGCTTCGGACAGTTTATCTCTGGAAACACCATATATTTT.

This chain uses TRBV28 with TRBJ1-1; D is unresolved. The CDR3 contains 13 residues. Germline V gene sequence: CDR1 MDHEN, CDR2 SYDVKM. V was cut by 6 bases and J by 3 bases, with 11 bases left in between. The CDR3 region has the DNA TGTGCCAGCAGCCGTTATCGGGACACTGAAGCTTTCTTT. This codes for CASSRYRDTEAFF.

V is TRBV4-1 and J is TRBJ2-3; 8 bases are a match to TRBD2. Per the germline V gene, CDR1 is MGHRA and CDR2 is YSYEKL. V lost 3 bases to trimming and J lost 1 base; unmatched junction nucleotides: 9. This CDR3 contains 17 residues. The CDR3 sequence is CASSHLEREWGTDTQYF. The CDR3, as DNA: TGCGCCAGCAGCCACCTAGAGCGGGAGTGGGGCACAGATACGCAGTATTTT.

Here the CDR3 DNA reads TGTGCCAGTCGCCGGGACCGTTTCTACGAGCAGTACTTC. The encoded protein is CASRRDRFYEQYF. This chain joins TRBV28 and TRBJ2-7; D may be TRBD1 or TRBD2 (5 bases each). Between the trimmed V and J ends, which lost 9 bases and 3 bases, there was a span of 15 bases. This CDR3 is built from 13 residues. Germline-derived CDR1 and CDR2 are MDHEN and SYDVKM.

The CDR3 bases are TGCGCCAGCAGCCACCCGTCGGGACTAGGGGACGAGCAGTACTTC. Encoded protein: CASSHPSGLGDEQYF. The chain carries TRBV4-1 and TRBJ2-7, with 8 bases lining up with TRBD2. This CDR3 comprises 15 residues. Trimming removed 3 bases from V and 5 bases from J; junction bases left unmatched: 9. Germline CDR1 and CDR2: MGHRA and YSYEKL.

This chain links TRBV9 with TRBJ1-3; D may be TRBD1 (5 bases). V lost 6 bases, J lost 0 bases, and 16 bases lay in between. CDR3 length equals 16 residues. Germline V gene data show CDR1 as SGDLS and CDR2 as YYNGEE. DNA of the CDR3: TGTGCCAGCAACGCCGGGGGTGGGAGCTCTGGAAACACCATATATTTT. Translated: CASNAGGGSSGNTIYF. The full variable domain, rest sourced from reference TRBV9 and TRBJ1-3, is DSGVTQTPKHLITATGQRVTLRCSPRSGDLSVYWYQQSLDQGLQFLIQYYNGEERAKGNILERFSAQQFPDLHSELNLSSLELGDSALYFCASNAGGGSSGNTIYFGEGSWLTVV.

The chain links TRBV6-5 to TRBJ1-5; D is unclear. The CDR3 sequence is 14 residues long. Germline V gene lookup returns CDR1 MNHEY and CDR2 SVGAGI. V dropped 8 bases and J dropped 3 bases, with 14 bases sitting between them. The CDR3 region has the DNA TGTGCCAGCTCTCGGCAGCATCCCAATCAGCCCCAGCATTTT. Its translation: CASSRQHPNQPQHF.

CDR3 sequence (DNA): TGTGCCAGCAGCTCGGGACAGATCTATGGCTACACCTTC. Translated, it gives CASSSGQIYGYTF. The V gene is TRBV5-6, the J gene TRBJ1-2; 7 bases align to TRBD1. The CDR3 consists of 13 residues. With V trimmed by 3 bases and J by 4 bases, 3 bases remained unmatched. Looked up from germline, CDR1 is SGHDT and CDR2 is YYEEEE.

A single count supports this clone. The V gene is TRBV25-1, the J gene TRBJ1-2; no clear D. The CDR3 is 16 residues long. V was trimmed by 7 bases and J by 0 bases, leaving 18 bases between them. CDR1 MGHDK and CDR2 SYGVNS come from the germline V gene. CDR3 DNA: TGTGCCAGCAACGGGATGGCCTCCAACCCTAACTATGGCTACACCTTC. Translated: CASNGMASNPNYGYTF.

The rearrangement joins TRBV9 to TRBJ2-5, with TRBD2 matching over 12 bases. Trimming cost V 3 bases and J 3 bases; bases outside gene matches: 3. The CDR3 has 15 residues. The V gene's germline CDR1 is SGDLS and CDR2 YYNGEE. In DNA form, the CDR3 reads TGTGCCAGCAGCGATCTAGCGGGAGGGAAAGAGACCCAGTACTTC. Translation: CASSDLAGGKETQYF.

The chain links TRBV21-1 to TRBJ2-7; TRBD1, the D gene given by the table, was not confirmed from the DNA. TRBV21-1 is classified as a pseudogene. The CDR3 runs to 15 residues. The DNA of the CDR3 is TGTGCCAGCAGCAAAGTGGGACAGGGATTCTACGAGCAGTACTTC. This encodes CASSKVGQGFYEQYF.